This passage covers 6 T cell receptor beta chains from one sample sequenced in a study of blood T cell repertoires in COVID-19. The table came from immunoSEQ multiplex PCR; TCRdb's copy has only in-frame clones and leaves some out. The sample contains under 300,000 clones, approximately 82% of which appear only once. The sample consisted of peripheral blood. These TCRs come from a woman aged 18-35 years with acute or convalescent COVID-19.

The chain carries TRBV6-5 and TRBJ2-3; D might be TRBD1 (5 bases). Trimming removed 0 bases at V and 4 bases at J, with 11 bases between. CDR1 MNHEY and CDR2 SVGAGI come from the germline V gene. The CDR3 extends over 15 amino acids. CDR3 sequence (DNA): TGTGCCAGCAGTTACTCGATCCAAGGGGCAGATACGCAGTATTTT. This encodes CASSYSIQGADTQYF.

The rearrangement uses TRBV30 and TRBJ1-1; weak D call: TRBD1 (5 bases). Germline assignment: CDR1 GTSNPN and CDR2 SVGIG (reference sequence). This CDR3 has 14 residues. Trimming took 2 bases from V and 1 from J, leaving 11 bases between them. The CDR3 spells CAWSTGGGNTEAFF. For the CDR3, the DNA is TGTGCCTGGAGTACCGGGGGGGGGAACACTGAAGCTTTCTTT.

The V call is TRBV3-1 (or the pseudogene TRBV3-2), the J call TRBJ2-2; 8 nucleotides line up with TRBD2. Trimming removed 10 bases from V and 6 bases from J; junction bases left unmatched: 7. The CDR3 covers 13 residues. CDR1 LGHDT and CDR2 YNNKEL come from the germline V gene (reference sequence). DNA for the CDR3: TGTGCCACCGGAAGACTAGCGTCCGGGGAGCTGTTTTTT. This translates into CATGRLASGELFF.

V usage is TRBV5-1 and J usage is TRBJ1-1; D is possibly TRBD1 (5 bases). The length of the CDR3 is 12 residues. V shed 6 bases and J shed 6 bases, with 12 bases lying between them. Germline assignment: CDR1 SGHRS and CDR2 YFSETQ. The DNA for the CDR3 is TGCGCCAGCACCGGGGGGGGTGCTGAAGCTTTCTTT. It encodes CASTGGGAEAFF.

The chain carries TRBV28 and TRBJ1-5; no reliable D call. Germline V gives CDR1 MDHEN, CDR2 SYDVKM. The germline V and J ends were trimmed by 6 bases and 7 bases, with 10 bases remaining between them. There are 12 residues in the CDR3. CDR3 protein: CASSPSRQPQHF. The CDR3 DNA sequence: TGTGCCAGCAGCCCATCCCGGCAGCCCCAGCATTTT.

A few counts support this clone. This chain joins TRBV7-2 and TRBJ2-7, with 11 positions matching TRBD2. Germline loops: CDR1 SGHTA, CDR2 FQGNSA. CDR3 length: 14 residues. V lost 5 bases and J lost 7; bases outside the gene matches: 7. CDR3 region: CASSVTGTSGEQYF. CDR3 coding DNA: TGTGCCAGCAGCGTTACCGGGACTAGCGGAGAGCAGTACTTC.